The 25 T cell receptor beta chains given below trace back to one sample, sequenced in a study of beta chain features in type 1 diabetes. Expressed TCRB transcripts were sequenced because the isolated RNA had all been reverse transcribed beforehand. Using immunoSEQ multiplex PCR, the repertoire was profiled, and TCRdb retains in-frame clones only, with some absent. The profile covers under 900,000 clones, with roughly 17% appearing a single time and 0.023% taken by the ten largest. The sample consisted of naive CD4+ T cells from blood. The source is a woman between 18 and 29 years old in good health.

This chain links TRBV4-2 with TRBJ2-6; D gene unclear. Germline lookup yields CDR1 LGHNA and CDR2 YNFKEQ. The CDR3 loop spans 17 amino acids. V lost 0 bases and J 0 bases, leaving 9 bases between the germline ends. This CDR3 reads CASSQDYGGSGANVLTF. The CDR3 DNA is TGTGCCAGCAGCCAAGATTACGGTGGCTCTGGGGCCAACGTCCTGACTTTC.

The CDR3 is CASSWRQGSSYNEQFF. The CDR3 nucleotides are TGTGCCAGCAGTTGGCGACAGGGAAGCTCCTACAATGAGCAGTTCTTC. The V gene is TRBV28, the J gene TRBJ2-1; 7 nucleotides match TRBD1. The CDR3 runs to 16 residues. The V gene end was trimmed by 4 bases and the J gene end by 0 bases; junction bases not matched to a gene: 6. CDR1 and CDR2 from the germline V gene are MDHEN and SYDVKM.

In its sample, this clone was seen a few times. V usage is TRBV6-1 and J usage is TRBJ2-5; D unresolved. V was trimmed by 4 bases and J by 4 bases, leaving 7 bases between them. The CDR3 is 12 residues long. CDR1 and CDR2 (germline): MNHNS, SASEGT. As DNA, the CDR3 is TGTGCCAGCAGTGTCCAGCTAGAGACCCAGTACTTC. Its protein is CASSVQLETQYF.

The CDR3 loop reads CSVYSGTAGNEQFF. DNA for the CDR3: TGCAGCGTTTACTCCGGGACAGCGGGGAATGAGCAGTTCTTC. The chain recombines TRBV29-1 with TRBJ2-1; the D call may be TRBD1 or TRBD2 (7 bases each). Trimming removed 5 bases at V and 7 bases at J, with 18 bases between. The germline V gene encodes CDR1 SQVTM and CDR2 ANQGSEA. The CDR3 extends over 14 amino acids.

The sample holds a few counts of this clone. The chain uses TRBV4-3 and TRBJ2-5; tentative D call: TRBD1 (5 bases). Trimming pared 0 bases from V and 4 bases from J, leaving 12 bases between. From germline, CDR1 is LGHNA and CDR2 YSLEER. The length of the CDR3 is 15 residues. The CDR3 DNA is TGCGCCAGCAGCCAAGATGGGGCACCCGGAGAGACCCAGTACTTC. Translating it yields CASSQDGAPGETQYF.

This sequence joins TRBV2 and TRBJ2-5, with TRBD1 identical over 9 bases. This CDR3 spans 13 amino acids. V lost 9 bases to trimming and J lost 2 bases; unmatched junction nucleotides: 4. Germline lookup yields CDR1 SNHLY and CDR2 FYNNEI. CDR3 sequence: CASSQGAQETQYF. The CDR3 DNA sequence: TGTGCCAGTTCACAGGGGGCGCAAGAGACCCAGTACTTC.

The rearrangement uses TRBV7-6 and TRBJ2-7; possibly TRBD1 for D (5 bases). The CDR3 totals 12 residues. CDR1 is SGHVS and CDR2 is FNYEAQ in the germline V gene. The germline V and J ends were trimmed by 5 bases and 3 bases, with 8 bases remaining between them. The CDR3 loop reads CASSPTGYEQYF. Here the CDR3 DNA reads TGTGCCAGCAGCCCAACAGGCTACGAGCAGTACTTC.

This clone was recorded a few times. V and J are TRBV6-1 and TRBJ2-1; D is possibly TRBD2 (5 bases). Germline loops: CDR1 MNHNS, CDR2 SASEGT. The CDR3 runs 12 residues. Trimming cost V 6 bases and J 10 bases, with 13 bases left between them. The CDR3: CASSGVVVEQFF. CDR3 in DNA: TGTGCCAGCAGCGGGGTAGTTGTGGAGCAGTTCTTC.

CDR3 bases: TGTGCCATCAGTGAGTTAGTCAGTGGAAACACCATATATTTT. This gives the protein CAISELVSGNTIYF. The gene calls are TRBV10-3 and TRBJ1-3; no clear D. Germline CDR1 and CDR2: ENHRY and SYGVKD. V gave up 1 base and J gave up 3 bases, with 7 bases separating them. CDR3 length equals 14 residues.

The chain links TRBV5-1 to TRBJ2-1; the D gene is possibly TRBD2 (6 bases). Germline CDR1 reads SGHRS; CDR2 reads YFSETQ. Trimming removed 0 bases at V and 1 base at J, with 8 bases between. There are 15 residues in the CDR3. The CDR3 protein is CASSLGLVSYNEQFF. CDR3 in DNA: TGCGCCAGCAGCTTGGGACTAGTGTCCTACAATGAGCAGTTCTTC.

The chain couples TRBV29-1 to TRBJ2-1; 9 bases are a match to TRBD2. After removal of 3 bases from V and 8 bases from J, the junction contained 14 bases not matched to a gene. CDR3 length: 16 residues. Germline CDR1 and CDR2: SQVTM and ANQGSEA. The CDR3 spells CSVDFGKGGRVHEQFF. The CDR3, as DNA: TGCAGCGTTGATTTTGGCAAGGGCGGGAGGGTACATGAGCAGTTCTTC.

Comment on this clone: Different DNA sequences within this sample yield the same CDR3. The CDR3, as DNA: TGTGCCAGCAGTTTATTGGGTCAGCCCCAGCATTTT. This sequence encodes CASSLLGQPQHF. The J gene is TRBJ1-5, the V gene TRBV28; D is ambiguous. This CDR3 contains 12 residues. CDR1 is MDHEN and CDR2 is SYDVKM in the germline V gene. V lost 1 base and J lost 6, with 4 bases in between.

This chain joins TRBV25-1 and TRBJ2-7; a possible D gene is TRBD2 (6 bases). This CDR3 region has 15 residues. The ends were cut back, 8 bases at V and 1 base at J, with 18 bases in the middle. The germline CDR1 and CDR2 sequences are MGHDK and SYGVNS. The CDR3 is CASRRPLTRSYEQYF. CDR3 coding DNA: TGTGCCAGCCGACGGCCGTTGACTAGGTCCTACGAGCAGTACTTC.

There are a few counts of this clone. The V gene is TRBV2, the J gene TRBJ2-5, with 7 bases that match TRBD1. The ends lost 6 bases at V and 3 bases at J; junction bases unmatched: 4. The germline CDR1 and CDR2 sequences are SNHLY and FYNNEI. CDR3 size: 13 residues. The CDR3 nucleotides read TGTGCCAGCAGCCGGGACAGCAAAGAGACCCAGTACTTC. This encodes CASSRDSKETQYF.

The chain has TRBV29-1 and TRBJ1-1, with D uncertain. The germline gives CDR1 SQVTM, CDR2 ANQGSEA. The CDR3 consists of 13 residues. V dropped 6 bases and J dropped 0 bases, with 11 bases sitting between them. The CDR3 spells CSVRLRLNTEAFF. CDR3 bases: TGCAGCGTGCGACTCAGGCTGAACACTGAAGCTTTCTTT.

This clone has just a few counts. The chain couples TRBV10-3 to TRBJ1-2; TRBD1 might be the D (5 bases). Per germline, CDR1 ENHRY and CDR2 SYGVKD. The CDR3 totals 13 residues. Trimming removed 6 bases at V and 5 bases at J, with 13 bases between. CDR3 DNA: TGTGCCATCAGCGAAACAGGAGAATATGGCTACACCTTC. Amino acid sequence: CAISETGEYGYTF.

This chain links TRBV5-6 with TRBJ1-3; TRBD1 might be the D (6 bases). The CDR3 consists of 16 residues. CDR1 and CDR2 (germline): SGHDT, YYEEEE. Trimming removed 0 bases from V and 2 bases from J, with 12 bases in between. The CDR3 loop reads CASSLGPGVTGNTIYF. The DNA of the CDR3 is TGTGCCAGCAGCTTGGGCCCAGGGGTGACTGGAAACACCATATATTTT.

The rearrangement joins TRBV6-5 to TRBJ1-6, with unresolved D. Germline V gene lookup returns CDR1 MNHEY and CDR2 SVGAGI. The CDR3 length is 12 residues. Trimming stripped 11 bases from V and 10 bases from J, with 15 bases between. The CDR3 DNA reads as TGTGCCTCCCGTGGCGCCAACTCACCCCTCCACTTT. Amino acid sequence: CASRGANSPLHF.

This chain joins TRBV7-2 and TRBJ2-3, with D perhaps TRBD1 or TRBD2 (5 bases each). CDR1 is SGHTA and CDR2 is FQGNSA in the germline V gene. The germline V and J ends were trimmed by 5 bases and 1 base, with 16 bases remaining between them. The CDR3 loop spans 16 amino acids. The CDR3 reads CASSISRDPGTDTQYF. The DNA of the CDR3 is TGTGCCAGCAGCATCTCACGGGACCCCGGCACAGATACGCAGTATTTT.

The chain is built from TRBV29-1 and TRBJ2-3; the match to TRBD2 covers 7 bases. The CDR3 has 13 amino acids. V was clipped by 7 bases and J by 2 bases; unmatched bases: 6. Germline V lookup: CDR1 SQVTM, CDR2 ANQGSEA. CDR3 sequence reads: CSAGGSPTDTQYF. In DNA, the CDR3 is TGCAGCGCGGGGGGTAGTCCCACAGATACGCAGTATTTT.

In this sample, this clone turned up a few times. J is TRBJ2-2 and V is TRBV18; no definite D call. The CDR3 loop spans 14 amino acids. V lost 3 bases and J lost 1, with 6 bases in between. The germline CDR1 and CDR2 sequences are KGHSH and LQKENI. The CDR3 is CASSPPMNTGELFF. The CDR3 DNA sequence: TGTGCCAGCTCACCTCCCATGAACACCGGGGAGCTGTTTTTT.

The chain has TRBV28 and TRBJ2-7, with D possibly being TRBD2 (7 bases). Germline CDR1 reads MDHEN; CDR2 reads SYDVKM. V dropped 3 bases and J dropped 6 bases, with 12 bases sitting between them. The CDR3 covers 13 residues. CDR3 DNA: TGTGCCAGCAGTTTGAGGGGGGAGGGCGAGCAGTACTTC. Protein: CASSLRGEGEQYF. Together with reference TRBV28 and TRBJ2-7, the CDR3 gives the full variable domain: DVKVTQSSRYLVKRTGEKVFLECVQDMDHENMFWYRQDPGLGLRLIYFSYDVKMKEKGDIPEGYSVSREKKERFSLILESASTNQTSMYLCASSLRGEGEQYFGPGTRLTVT.

This clone was found a few times. The chain joins TRBV4-1 to TRBJ1-4; D remains ambiguous. This CDR3 is 12 amino acids long. Between the trimmed V and J ends, which lost 3 bases and 8 bases, there was a span of 7 bases. CDR1 is MGHRA, CDR2 YSYEKL, per germline. CDR3 in amino acids: CASSQRDEKLFF. CDR3 coding DNA: TGCGCCAGCAGCCAGCGAGACGAAAAACTGTTTTTT.

This clone was observed a few times. The chain uses TRBV5-4 and TRBJ2-3; the D is unclear. Trimming removed 4 bases at V and 0 bases at J, with 12 bases between. Germline loops: CDR1 SGHNT, CDR2 YYREEE (reference sequence). This CDR3 spans 15 amino acids. In DNA, the CDR3 is TGTGCCAGCAGCCCACCTCCATCTAGCACAGATACGCAGTATTTT. Translation gives CASSPPPSSTDTQYF.

Here the CDR3 DNA reads TGTGCCAGTAGCGAAGGGAATACCGGGGAGCTGTTTTTT. Translating it yields CASSEGNTGELFF. The chain couples TRBV19 to TRBJ2-2; no clear D gene. V was pared by 6 bases and J by 5 bases, with 10 bases between. Germline values: CDR1 LNHDA, CDR2 SQIVND (reference sequence). This CDR3 comprises 13 residues.